The 14 T cell receptor beta chains given below trace back to one sample, sequenced in a study of molecular identifiers for immune sequencing clone quantification. TCRdb analysed the PCR reads with MiXCR anew, one entry per CDR3 protein. The profile shows approximately 10,000 distinct CDR3 sequences, around an eighth of them singletons. The sequenced material came from naive CD8+ T cells from blood, with Jurkat cell RNA spiked in. As to subset: FACS-sorted CD8+CD4-CCR7+CD45RA+ naive T cells. The receptors derive from a human donor in good health. Some libraries in this study had Jurkat cell RNA spiked in.

By sample share, this clonotype is medium-sized. The V call is TRBV29-1, the J call TRBJ2-3; 11 nucleotides match TRBD2. V shed 3 bases, J shed 5 bases, and the junction held 4 bases outside the gene matches. The CDR3 is 14 amino acids. Germline-derived CDR1 and CDR2 are SQVTM and ANQGSEA. CDR3 loop: CSVDLAGGGDTQYF. As DNA, the CDR3 is TGCAGCGTTGACCTAGCGGGAGGAGGAGATACGCAGTATTTT.

The chain carries TRBV29-1 and TRBJ1-5, with unresolved D. This CDR3 region has 13 residues. Looked up from germline, CDR1 is SQVTM and CDR2 is ANQGSEA. CDR3 sequence reads: CGIEAEGGQPQHF. The CDR3 DNA reads as TGCGGCATTGAAGCAGAGGGCGGTCAGCCCCAGCATTTT.

Remarks on this clonotype: With a much larger clone just one base away, this may be a read error. V and J are TRBV19 and TRBJ2-1, with D unclear. Trimming stripped 3 bases from V and 6 bases from J, with 12 bases between. CDR3 size: 14 residues. Germline lookup yields CDR1 LNHDA and CDR2 SQIVND (reference sequence). CDR3 bases: TGTGCCAGTAGTATTGGGCGAGCCTGCAATGAGCAGTTCTTC. The encoded protein is CASSIGRACNEQFF.

This clonotype was counted ten times or more. V gene TRBV28 combines with J gene TRBJ2-5; the D is unclear. The CDR3 is 11 residues long. Trimming removed 6 bases at V and 0 bases at J, with 2 bases between. The germline CDR1 and CDR2 sequences are MDHEN and SYDVKM. The chain's CDR3 is CASSHQETQYF. The CDR3 coding sequence is TGTGCCAGCAGCCACCAAGAGACCCAGTACTTC.

By frequency in the sample, this clonotype is medium-sized. V and J are TRBV9 and TRBJ2-2, with D possibly being TRBD2 (7 bases). CDR3 size: 15 residues. Germline loops: CDR1 SGDLS, CDR2 YYNGEE. V was clipped by 7 bases and J by 6 bases, with 19 bases between them. The CDR3 loop reads CASSEGGSRAGELFF. In DNA form, the CDR3 reads TGTGCCAGCTCGGAGGGGGGGAGTAGGGCCGGGGAGCTGTTTTTT.

This clonotype is medium-sized (0.01 to 0.1%) by share. The chain joins TRBV4-3 to TRBJ2-4; D is undetermined. The CDR3 sequence is 16 residues long. Looked up from germline, CDR1 is LGHNA and CDR2 is YSLEER. Trimming left V 0 bases short and J 0 bases short, with 9 bases between. The DNA of the CDR3 is TGCGCCAGCAGCCAAGATCTGCAGGTAGCCAAAAACATTCAGTACTTC. Its translation is CASSQDLQVAKNIQYF.

There are many counts of this clonotype. The V call is TRBV4-1, the J call TRBJ2-7; TRBD1 is a possible D gene (5 bases). Trimming removed 5 bases from V and 1 base from J, with 9 bases in between. The CDR3 extends over 13 amino acids. Germline CDR1 and CDR2: MGHRA and YSYEKL. CDR3 region: CASSLTVSYEQYF. The CDR3 DNA sequence: TGCGCCAGCAGCTTGACAGTTTCCTACGAGCAGTACTTC.

This clonotype is labeled medium-sized. The gene calls are TRBV7-9 and TRBJ1-1; 7 bases line up with TRBD1. Germline values: CDR1 SEHNR, CDR2 FQNEAQ (reference sequence). The CDR3 runs 14 residues. With 4 bases clipped from V and 5 bases from J, the junction kept 7 bases outside the gene matches. CDR3 bases: TGTGCCAGCAGCTCCGGACAGGTATATACTGAAGCTTTCTTT. Protein sequence: CASSSGQVYTEAFF.

This clonotype is categorized as medium-sized. The J gene is TRBJ2-3, the V gene TRBV5-4, with D tentatively TRBD2 (6 bases). V was shortened by 4 bases and J by 4 bases, with 16 bases between the two germline ends. The germline gives CDR1 SGHNT, CDR2 YYREEE (reference sequence). The CDR3 has 15 residues. The CDR3 nucleotides are TGTGCCAGCAGCCCACCGGGACTCCCCTCAGATACGCAGTATTTT. This codes for CASSPPGLPSDTQYF.

CDR3 nucleotides: TGTGCCAGCAGTAACAGGGAAGTTGGAATCAATGAGCAGTTCTTC. This encodes CASSNREVGINEQFF. J is TRBJ2-1 and V is TRBV7-9; the D gene is possibly TRBD1 (6 bases). The germline V gene has CDR1 SEHNR and CDR2 FQNEAQ (reference sequence). With 6 bases removed from V and 6 bases from J, the gap between germline ends came to 18 bases. The CDR3 covers 15 residues. Full variable domain (remainder filled in from reference TRBV7-9 and TRBJ2-1): DTGVSQNPRHKITKRGQNVTFRCDPISEHNRLYWYRQTLGQGPEFLTYFQNEAQLEKSRLLSDRFSAERPKGSFSTLEIQRTEQGDSAMYLCASSNREVGINEQFFGPGTRLTVL.

Sample share makes this clonotype medium-sized. V and J are TRBV9 and TRBJ2-3; 8 bases agree with TRBD2. The germline CDR1 and CDR2 sequences are SGDLS and YYNGEE. J was trimmed by 3 bases and V by 5 bases; bases with no gene match: 5. This CDR3 contains 14 residues. The CDR3 loop reads CASSDSGTTDTQYF. The CDR3 DNA reads TGTGCCAGCAGTGATAGCGGGACTACAGATACGCAGTATTTT. The whole variable domain, remainder taken from reference TRBV9 and TRBJ2-3, is DSGVTQTPKHLITATGQRVTLRCSPRSGDLSVYWYQQSLDQGLQFLIQYYNGEERAKGNILERFSAQQFPDLHSELNLSSLELGDSALYFCASSDSGTTDTQYFGPGTRLTVL.

This clonotype was counted ten times or more. The chain recombines TRBV12-3 or TRBV12-4 with TRBJ1-5, with a tentative D call TRBD1 (5 bases). V lost 5 bases to trimming and J lost 0 bases, with 11 bases between them. The CDR3 is 15 residues long. The CDR3 sequence: CASSPPGVSNQPQHF. CDR3 nucleotide sequence: TGTGCCAGCAGTCCCCCGGGGGTTAGCAATCAGCCCCAGCATTTT.

A remark on this clonotype: No conserved phenylalanine or tryptophan ends this CDR3, so it is likely a read error. This chain links TRBV28 with TRBJ1-6, with a tentative D call TRBD1 (5 bases). This CDR3 is 18 amino acids long. V was pared by 6 bases and J by 8 bases, with 26 bases between. Germline CDR1 and CDR2: MDHEN and SYDVKM. CDR3 nucleotide sequence: TGTGCCAGCAGATCGGCCAGGGTCGACAGAGTAGATGATTCACCCCTCCACCTT. Translated: CASRSARVDRVDDSPLHL.

This clonotype was seen repeatedly, ten times or more. The chain uses TRBV4-3 and TRBJ2-5; D might be TRBD1 (6 bases). Germline CDR1 LGHNA, CDR2 YSLEER. The CDR3 runs to 15 residues. Trimming removed 2 bases at V and 1 base at J, with 11 bases between. CDR3: CASSQTRDTQETQYF. DNA for the CDR3: TGCGCCAGCAGCCAAACCCGGGACACCCAAGAGACCCAGTACTTC.